This TCR beta chain was identified in a study of T cells expressing NK-cell markers (dated by TCRdb to between 2020 and 2021). Background on the whole study: Three sorted T-cell subsets (CD3+CD56+NKG2C+, CD3+CD56+NKG2C- and CD3+CD56-NKG2C+) from under ten donors had their TCR beta-chain repertoires profiled. Among the eight sequenced donors, seven were HCMV-seropositive and one was HCMV-seronegative. Randomly selected healthy volunteers, three men and five women, were used as the eight sequenced donors. The libraries were sequenced on Illumina HiSeq 2000/2500, MiSeq or NextSeq, producing 2 x 150 bp reads. Results and caveats for the whole study, not just this receptor: Whether the expanded NKG2C-expressing T cell clones were specific for HCMV antigens was left unclear. In over five donors, the dominant CD3+CD56+NKG2C+ clonotypes were among the top 10 CD8+ clonotypes and accounted for about 1.0-7.0% of CD8+ T cells. Those dominant clonotypes were again the most abundant among CD3+CD56-NKG2C+ cells in a handful of donors, at roughly 25-65%.

To determine HCMV serostatus, a commercial ELISA kit was used to detect HCMV-specific IgG in serum. Peripheral blood mononuclear cells were isolated from blood by Ficoll density gradient centrifugation. From the germline V gene, CDR1 is MGHRA and CDR2 is YSYEKL. The CDR3 covers 14 residues, taking in both the cysteine and the phenylalanine. The nucleotide record is missing. This sample was sequenced with an Illumina HiSeq 2000. TCR beta cDNA libraries were prepared using 5'RACE template switching, which introduced a universal primer site and unique molecular identifiers. Priming for cDNA synthesis came from the TCR beta constant segment, and two successive PCR amplification steps followed. The paper's data handling went like this. MIGEC handled demultiplexing of the reads and grouping by UMI, while MiTCR was used to assemble and quantify clonotypes. To exclude erroneous sequences, any TCR cDNA sequence not supported by at least two reads was discarded. The tcR package was used for downstream repertoire analysis, and clonotypes were matched between fractions using CDR3 nucleotide sequence together with V segment. Antigen specificity was annotated against VDJdb with VDJmatch, allowing one amino acid substitution in CDR3. Through TCRdb reprocessing, the reads give one entry per CDR3 protein sequence; DNA is omitted. V and J calls and clone size were set by TCRdb, not the authors. The table for this sample records over 150,000 distinct CDR3 sequences. The ten largest account for around 20% of the sample.

On this clonotype itself: Its antigen is currently not known.

Specimen: blood T cells: a sorted CD56 or NKG2C T cell subset, CD4+ or CD8+ T cells, or bulk PBMC T cells (not recorded which). The source of this sequence is a man aged 18-75 years in good health. The chain is made from TRBV4-1 and TRBJ2-5; the TCRdb D gene call, TRBD2, has no DNA to confirm it. The encoded CDR3 is CASSPLASTETQYF.